The TCR beta chain described here comes from a study of naive and memory T cell subsets (dated by TCRdb to about 2017). Regarding the research as a whole: Sorted naive and memory T cell subsets from peripheral blood were analyzed in the study using a UMI-based, open-source pipeline for TCR alpha and beta sequencing. The results of the functional CMV T cell responses matched the IgG serology results in every case. RNA was DNase-treated and reverse transcribed with TCR constant-region primers, mostly using SuperScript III.

Concerning this clonotype itself: The specificity of this receptor is unknown. Base qualities are not recorded, but no much larger clone differs from it by a single base.

Here is what the overall study found, with its caveats: In both CD4 and CD8 cells, going from naive through CM, EM and EMRA, the Gini index went up while Shannon and inverse Simpson diversity went down. Single alpha or beta chain sequences, rather than paired alpha/beta receptors, were used to define clonotypes. No ground truth was available to validate the repertoire findings for the naive and memory subsets. RNA-based TCR counts may be influenced by expression changes linked to T cell activation and differentiation. A few larger clonotypes were present in naive repertoires, especially CD8 naive repertoires, and these clonotypes were possibly memory cells re-expressing CD45RA. TCR abundance followed a power law with an exponent that was different for naive and memory subsets but consistent across the three individuals. Following error correction, more than 85% of naive TCR sequences occurred only once, which made naive abundance distributions much steeper than those of memory subsets.

Library creation used UMI-ligation and nested PCR. The beta constant-region primer consisted of an equimolar mixture of two oligonucleotides that together covered TRBC1 and TRBC2. A single-stranded oligonucleotide containing the SP2 primer and a 12-nucleotide UMI was joined to the 3' end of the cDNA by T4 RNA ligase 1. The ligated cDNA went through four rounds of PCR with nested alpha and beta constant-region primers together with the SP2 primer. The ligation reaction was kept at 16 degrees C for roughly 19-25 hours. PCR2 was usually performed as a SYBR Green qPCR and halted at a preset threshold so that over-amplification would not occur. Every purification after the first one was done using Agencourt AMPure XP magnetic beads. Libraries were quantified by Qubit and checked on a TapeStation, with a main peak expected near 650 bp. Sequencing of the pooled libraries was done on an Illumina MiSeq using v2 2x251 paired-end kits, which typically yielded roughly 0.9-2.2 million reads per sample. Each sample was pooled at around 4 nM, and roughly 4.5-7% PhiX was included to help cluster recognition. As for the authors' bioinformatics: FASTQ reads processed by Demultiplexor were assigned V and J genes by Decombinator through tag matching that tolerated a single base-pair mismatch. Collapsinator relied on UMIs to fix sequencing errors as well as frequency errors caused by PCR heterogeneity. TCRs were translated and CDR3s were extracted from the conserved cysteine to the FGXG phenylalanine by CDR3Translator, with non-productive sequences being flagged. Gini, Shannon entropy and inverse Simpson indices were computed after subsampling the repertoires to the same number of UMI-defined TCRs. Within the linear range, a power law was fitted to clonotype abundance distributions using maximum likelihood. Similar UMI counts, unique TCR numbers and clonal distributions were obtained with the pipeline and with MIGEC on one naive CD8 sample. In one analysis, naive TCRs that were also found in any memory subset of the same donor were excluded from the naive repertoire. A set of some 7,600 CMV-associated CDR3 sequences, compiled from VDJdb and a published dataset, was used to search the repertoires. TCRdb reran the public reads through fastp at Q25 and MiXCR, keeping productive beta chains. CDR3 protein duplicates are merged, each entry listing the most common genes and DNA. The V and J calls here are based on TCRdb, not the publication. For this sample there are 140,000 to 150,000 distinct CDR3 sequences; 17% appear just once. Roughly 0.13% of the sample lies in the top ten.

The germline V gene gives CDR1 as SGHTA and CDR2 as FQGNSA. Trimming at the junction amounts to 4 bases on V and 3 bases on J, and the germline ends lie 13 bases apart. Measured from the cysteine to the phenylalanine, the CDR3 is 14 residues long. The retained sequence is limited to the CDR3, 42 bases, with the frame set at the first base. Separate amplification of TCR alpha and beta chain libraries was performed from the second PCR step onward. CMV status of each donor was established by measuring IFNgamma production from CD4+ T cells after fresh PBMCs were stimulated overnight with CMV viral lysate. Using Miltenyi beads, CD4 T cells were first positively selected, and CD8 T cells were then positively selected from the CD4-negative fraction. After staining for CD3, CD4, CD8, CD45RA, CD27 and a live/dead dye, cells were sorted on a BD Aria II into four subsets based on CD45RA and CD27. Blood came from a few healthy volunteers, each fractionated into CD4 and CD8 T cells and then into four differentiation subsets. About 120 ml of peripheral blood was taken from each donor, and PBMC were separated by density-gradient centrifugation on Ficoll-Paque PLUS. The sorted cells were lysed in RLT buffer, after which RNA was extracted using a Qiagen RNeasy kit and kept at -80 degrees C.

The chain is encoded by TRBV7-2 joined to TRBJ2-7; there is no confident call for the D gene. The clonotype comes from a human donor in good health. Sequencing was done on a sample of naive CD4+ T cells from blood. Per the publication, the cell subset or site label means: naive T cells, CD45RA high CD27+. The CDR3: CASSSPPDHYEQYF. The DNA sequence is as follows: TGTGCCAGCAGCTCCCCCCCGGACCACTACGAGCAGTACTTC.